What follows are 9 T cell receptor beta chains derived from one specimen sequenced in a study of hypomethylating agent response in myelodysplastic syndrome. Generated by immunoSEQ multiplex PCR, the TCRdb table keeps only in-frame clones and is missing some. In the table there are 2,500 to 3,000 clones, approximately 79% of which are singletons. This specimen consisted of bone marrow, obtained before or after starting hypomethylating agent treatment for myelodysplastic syndrome (not recorded which). The source is a human donor with myelodysplastic syndrome.

The J gene is TRBJ1-4, the V gene TRBV2; no clear D gene. Germline lookup yields CDR1 SNHLY and CDR2 FYNNEI. The CDR3 is 14 residues long. Deletions cut 1 base from V and 3 bases from J, with 6 bases between. The CDR3: CASSEGGSNEKLFF. CDR3 coding DNA: TGTGCCAGCAGTGAAGGAGGGTCTAATGAAAAACTGTTTTTT.

The J gene is TRBJ2-2, the V gene TRBV9, with 7 nucleotides matching TRBD1. The CDR3 sequence is 15 residues long. The ends lost 4 bases at V and 2 bases at J; junction bases unmatched: 5. CDR1 is SGDLS and CDR2 is YYNGEE in the germline V gene. CDR3 protein: CASSSGTENTGELFF. CDR3 coding DNA: TGTGCCAGCAGCTCCGGGACAGAAAACACCGGGGAGCTGTTTTTT. The full variable domain, with the rest looked up from reference TRBV9 and TRBJ2-2, is DSGVTQTPKHLITATGQRVTLRCSPRSGDLSVYWYQQSLDQGLQFLIQYYNGEERAKGNILERFSAQQFPDLHSELNLSSLELGDSALYFCASSSGTENTGELFFGEGSRLTVL.

The V call is TRBV6-5, the J call TRBJ1-3; TRBD1 matches at 8 bases. Unmatched junction bases numbered 5, after V lost 4 bases and J lost 3 bases. CDR3 length: 15 residues. The germline V gene has CDR1 MNHEY and CDR2 SVGAGI. The CDR3 coding sequence is TGTGCCAGCAGTTTTCAGGGGGCGTTTGGAAACACCATATATTTT. Translated: CASSFQGAFGNTIYF.

This chain uses TRBV2 with TRBJ2-3; 9 bases are a match to TRBD1. Germline lookup yields CDR1 SNHLY and CDR2 FYNNEI. V lost 0 bases to trimming and J lost 8 bases; unmatched junction nucleotides: 12. The CDR3 is made up of 17 amino acids. CDR3 region: CASSEAGQGTREVTQYF. Written as DNA, the CDR3 is TGTGCCAGCAGTGAAGCTGGACAGGGGACCCGTGAGGTTACGCAGTATTTT.

This chain links TRBV11-2 with TRBJ2-7; D unclear. CDR1 and CDR2 from the germline V gene are SGHAT and FQNNGV. V was clipped by 1 base and J by 0 bases, with 10 bases between them. CDR3 length: 15 amino acids. CDR3 sequence: CASSLGVGISYEQYF. The CDR3 DNA is TGTGCCAGCAGCTTAGGAGTAGGGATCTCCTACGAGCAGTACTTC.

Notes on this clone: One end of the junction does not line up with germline, which may come from a read error. CDR3 region: CAISESTSLPNYGYTF. Written as DNA, the CDR3 is TGTGCCATCAGTGAGTCGACTTCGTTGCCCAACTATGGCTACACCTTC. The chain has TRBV6-1 and TRBJ1-2; no clear D gene. Germline-derived CDR1 and CDR2 are MNHNS and SASEGT. CDR3 length: 16 amino acids.

The V call is TRBV11-2, the J call TRBJ1-1; the D gene is possibly TRBD1 (5 bases). Per germline, CDR1 SGHAT and CDR2 FQNNGV. The CDR3 extends over 15 amino acids. Trimming shortened V by 6 bases and J by 3 bases, and 17 bases separated the two germline ends. CDR3 coding DNA: TGTGCCAGCAGTCAAACGGGGGGGGACGACACTGAAGCTTTCTTT. Translated: CASSQTGGDDTEAFF.

The chain joins TRBV6-5 to TRBJ1-1; 7 bases agree with TRBD1. The CDR3 is 15 amino acids. V gave up 6 bases and J gave up 1 base; unmatched junction bases: 8. The germline V gene encodes CDR1 MNHEY and CDR2 SVGAGI. This CDR3 is CASSLPGGQNTEAFF. CDR3 coding DNA: TGTGCCAGCAGCCTCCCAGGGGGGCAGAACACTGAAGCTTTCTTT.

The chain has TRBV21-1 and TRBJ2-1. TRBV21-1 has pseudogene status. The length of the CDR3 is 14 residues. CDR3 protein: CASNTLVGYNEQFF. CDR3 DNA: TGTGCCAGCAACACCCTTGTGGGATACAATGAGCAGTTCTTC.